This T cell receptor (beta chain) emerged from a study of response to subunit inactivated influenza vaccine. Study outcomes and limitations: Each seasonal influenza vaccination recruits few new T cells, the authors suggested.

TCRdb reanalysed the RT-PCR reads using MiXCR and keeps one entry per CDR3 protein. This table holds hundreds of thousands of distinct CDR3 sequences, roughly 15% found once. The CDR3 covers 13 residues. V was clipped by 4 bases and J by 3 bases; unmatched bases: 3. Germline CDR1 reads SQVTM; CDR2 reads ANQGSEA. This clonotype was recorded a few times. Its target is unknown. The chain employs TRBV29-1 and TRBJ1-5; 7 bases line up with TRBD1. Material: PBMCs from blood, obtained 14 to 15 days before vaccination. This sequence was found in a man aged 50-59 years who received an inactivated influenza vaccine. Here the CDR3 reads CSVVGTDNQPQHF. The CDR3 coding sequence is TGCAGCGTTGTCGGGACAGACAATCAGCCCCAGCATTTT.